The next 29 T cell receptor beta chains were all read from a single sample in a study of T-cell reconstitution after alpha-beta-depleted transplantation in children. Unique molecular identifiers were incorporated during preparation of the TCRbeta library. TCRdb itself ran the PCR reads through MiXCR, one entry per CDR3 protein. The sample consists of about 240,000 distinct CDR3 sequences, more than 10% of them appearing once. Sequencing was performed on PBMCs from the stem cell graft donor, taken from the stem cell graft. The receptors come from a human donor who donated a stem cell graft to a child with acute lymphoblastic leukemia.

This clonotype has a handful of counts. V is TRBV6-2 or TRBV6-3 and J is TRBJ1-2; D remains unclear. V lost 0 bases, J lost 2 bases, and 7 bases lay in between. Per the germline V gene, CDR1 is MNHEY and CDR2 is SVGEGT. CDR3 length: 14 residues. CDR3 residues: CASSYSTRNYGYTF. DNA of the CDR3: TGTGCCAGCAGTTACTCAACCAGGAACTATGGCTACACCTTC.

This clonotype was recorded many times. The V call is TRBV7-9, the J call TRBJ2-4; 8 bases match TRBD1. Germline assignment: CDR1 SEHNR and CDR2 FQNEAQ (reference sequence). The CDR3 is 16 residues long. Trimming cost V 3 bases and J 7 bases; bases outside gene matches: 11. The CDR3 nucleotides read TGTGCCAGCAGCTTTGACAGGGGCCCCGGCGATAACATTCAGTACTTC. It translates to CASSFDRGPGDNIQYF.

This clonotype has only one observation. V is TRBV3-1 and J is TRBJ1-1; no definite D call. Germline CDR1 is LGHDT and CDR2 is YNNKEL (reference sequence). V lost 4 bases and J 2 bases, leaving 17 bases between the germline ends. CDR3 length: 16 residues. CDR3 nucleotide sequence: TGTGCCAGCAGCCCCGGCCCCGGGAAAATAAACACTGAAGCTTTCTTT. Encoded protein: CASSPGPGKINTEAFF.

This clonotype was observed at least ten times. V and J are TRBV29-1 and TRBJ1-2; a weak D match, TRBD1 (5 bases). Trimming cost V 7 bases and J 0 bases, with 18 bases left between them. The CDR3 is made up of 15 amino acids. Germline V gene sequence: CDR1 SQVTM, CDR2 ANQGSEA. Written as DNA, the CDR3 is TGCAGCGGGGGCCGGGCGGGGACGGCTAACTATGGCTACACCTTC. As protein: CSGGRAGTANYGYTF.

This clonotype was seen at least ten times. The chain recombines TRBV29-1 with TRBJ2-3; the D gene is possibly TRBD2 (5 bases). Germline CDR1 SQVTM, CDR2 ANQGSEA. The CDR3 sequence is 15 residues long. V was shortened by 6 bases and J by 0 bases, with 16 bases between the two germline ends. The CDR3 DNA follows: TGCAGCGTCGAAAATGACGGGAAGAGCACAGATACGCAGTATTTT. Translated: CSVENDGKSTDTQYF.

This clonotype was counted a few times. The CDR3 nucleotides are TGTGCCAGCTCACCACGAGAGAACACCGGGGAGCTGTTTTTT. Translation: CASSPRENTGELFF. The chain joins TRBV18 to TRBJ2-2; D is ambiguous. CDR1 and CDR2 (germline): KGHSH, LQKENI. V lost 1 base and J lost 1, with 4 bases in between. CDR3 length: 14 residues.

This clonotype was detected many times. The V call is TRBV29-1, the J call TRBJ2-7; 8 nucleotides line up with TRBD2. The CDR3 contains 16 residues. Germline V gene lookup returns CDR1 SQVTM and CDR2 ANQGSEA. J gave up 3 bases and V 6 bases, and 16 bases lay outside the gene matches. The CDR3 sequence: CSVIGVGAGDIYEQYF. The CDR3 nucleotides read TGCAGCGTCATAGGGGTTGGAGCGGGGGATATCTACGAGCAGTACTTC.

V gene TRBV20-1 combines with J gene TRBJ1-1, with D possibly matching TRBD1 (5 bases). The CDR3 covers 15 residues. Trimming stripped 6 bases from V and 1 base from J, with 18 bases between. Looked up from germline, CDR1 is DFQATT and CDR2 is SNEGSKA (reference sequence). The CDR3: CSAWAEGRGNTEAFF. The CDR3 DNA sequence: TGCAGTGCCTGGGCAGAGGGGCGGGGGAACACTGAAGCTTTCTTT.

This clonotype was counted ten times or more. The chain recombines TRBV9 with TRBJ2-1; D may correspond to TRBD1 or TRBD2 (5 bases each). V lost 0 bases and J 8 bases, leaving 15 bases between the germline ends. The CDR3 contains 15 residues. CDR1 and CDR2 from the germline V gene are SGDLS and YYNGEE. CDR3 loop: CASSVAGGVTHEQFF. CDR3 in DNA: TGTGCCAGCAGCGTAGCTGGGGGAGTAACCCATGAGCAGTTCTTC.

V usage is TRBV6-2 or TRBV6-3 and J usage is TRBJ1-5, with a weak D call TRBD1 (6 bases). There are 14 residues in the CDR3. V lost 6 bases to trimming and J lost 6 bases, with 15 bases between them. In germline, CDR1 is MNHEY, CDR2 SVGEGT. CDR3 DNA sequence: TGTGCCAGCAGCGGGACATTAAGTACTCAGCCCCAGCATTTT. This encodes CASSGTLSTQPQHF.

This clonotype was counted a few times. V and J are TRBV3-1 and TRBJ2-4; no clear D gene. CDR3 length equals 15 residues. Germline loops: CDR1 LGHDT, CDR2 YNNKEL (reference sequence). V was clipped by 0 bases and J by 0 bases, with 6 bases between them. CDR3 protein: CASSQERLAKNIQYF. The DNA for the CDR3 is TGTGCCAGCAGCCAAGAACGCTTAGCCAAAAACATTCAGTACTTC.

This clonotype was picked up many times. The chain employs TRBV2 and TRBJ2-3, with D possibly being TRBD2 (5 bases). The CDR3 extends over 12 amino acids. V dropped 6 bases and J dropped 6 bases, with 10 bases sitting between them. Germline-derived CDR1 and CDR2 are SNHLY and FYNNEI. The CDR3 region is CASSRDSDTQYF. CDR3 DNA: TGTGCCAGCAGCCGGGATTCCGATACGCAGTATTTT.

This clonotype appeared many times. The chain combines TRBV28 with TRBJ1-1; 11 positions agree with TRBD1. CDR1 and CDR2 from the germline V gene are MDHEN and SYDVKM. Losses at the gene ends were 6 bases for V and 11 bases for J; bases not matched to a gene: 17. This CDR3 has 16 amino acids. The CDR3 nucleotides are TGTGCCAGCAGCCCCGGGACAGGGGGAATCGCCTTCAAGGCTTTCTTT. This codes for CASSPGTGGIAFKAFF.

At least ten counts were recorded for this clonotype. J is TRBJ1-1 and V is TRBV7-9; 8 bases line up with TRBD1. The V gene's germline CDR1 is SEHNR and CDR2 FQNEAQ (reference sequence). Trimming removed 6 bases from V and 3 bases from J; junction bases left unmatched: 3. CDR3 size: 13 residues. CDR3 sequence (DNA): TGTGCCAGCAGGTTGACAGGGGACACTGAAGCTTTCTTT. It specifies CASRLTGDTEAFF.

V and J are TRBV20-1 and TRBJ2-7; the match to TRBD2 covers 8 bases. Germline CDR1 reads DFQATT; CDR2 reads SNEGSKA (reference sequence). This CDR3 region has 14 residues. The V and J ends lost 3 bases and 6 bases, in that order; junction bases with no gene match: 10. CDR3 region: CSASNRREEGEQYF. The CDR3 DNA follows: TGCAGTGCTAGTAACAGGCGGGAGGAGGGCGAGCAGTACTTC.

This clonotype showed up many times. The chain has TRBV5-6 and TRBJ2-2, with a tentative D call TRBD2 (6 bases). The CDR3 is 15 amino acids. With 3 bases removed from V and 1 base from J, the gap between germline ends came to 10 bases. Per the germline V gene, CDR1 is SGHDT and CDR2 is YYEEEE. The CDR3 nucleotides read TGTGCCAGCAGCTCGGGACTGAAGAACACCGGGGAGCTGTTTTTT. Amino acid sequence: CASSSGLKNTGELFF. Using reference TRBV5-6 and TRBJ2-2 for the parts outside the CDR3, the full variable domain is DAGVTQSPTHLIKTRGQQVTLRCSPKSGHDTVSWYQQALGQGPQFIFQYYEEEERQRGNFPDRFSGHQFPNYSSELNVNALLLGDSALYLCASSSGLKNTGELFFGEGSRLTVL.

This clonotype was recorded many times. V and J are TRBV29-1 and TRBJ2-1; D is undetermined. In germline, CDR1 is SQVTM, CDR2 ANQGSEA. Trimming removed 4 bases from V and 4 bases from J, with 5 bases in between. The CDR3 is 11 amino acids. The CDR3 nucleotides are TGCAGCGTTGGGACGTACAATGAGCAGTTCTTC. This translates into CSVGTYNEQFF.

Comments on this clonotype: This may be a read error, as it is one base from a much larger clone. V gene TRBV19 combines with J gene TRBJ1-1, with D possibly matching TRBD1 (6 bases). The CDR3 contains 15 residues. Germline lookup yields CDR1 LNHDA and CDR2 SQIVND (reference sequence). DNA for the CDR3: TGTGCCAGTAGTTATACGTCAGGGGCGAGCACTGAAGCTTCCTTT. It specifies CASSYTSGASTEASF.

This clonotype was seen repeatedly, ten times or more. CDR3 sequence: CSARDPRTGTEAFF. For the CDR3, the DNA is TGCAGTGCTAGAGATCCCCGGACGGGCACTGAAGCTTTCTTT. The chain uses TRBV20-1 and TRBJ1-1; no reliable D call. The V end lost 0 bases, the J end lost 4 bases, and 12 bases lay between the germline ends. Germline V gives CDR1 DFQATT, CDR2 SNEGSKA (reference sequence). The CDR3 is made up of 14 amino acids.

The table lists this clonotype with many counts. This chain joins TRBV7-2 and TRBJ2-5; 10 nucleotides align to TRBD1. CDR1 is SGHTA and CDR2 is FQGNSA in the germline V gene. V gave up 1 base and J gave up 5 bases; unmatched junction bases: 7. CDR3 length: 16 amino acids. In DNA, the CDR3 is TGTGCCAGCAGCTTAGGGACAGGGGGGCTGGGGGAGACCCAGTACTTC. Amino acid sequence: CASSLGTGGLGETQYF.

This clonotype appeared many times. The chain uses TRBV20-1 and TRBJ2-7; D may be TRBD1 (5 bases). The CDR3 length is 12 residues. V gave up 3 bases and J gave up 5 bases, with 11 bases separating them. The germline gives CDR1 DFQATT, CDR2 SNEGSKA (reference sequence). The CDR3 sequence: CSARPTANEQYF. The CDR3 nucleotides read TGCAGTGCTAGGCCGACAGCAAACGAGCAGTACTTC.

The V gene is TRBV2, the J gene TRBJ1-2; D uncertain. In germline, CDR1 is SNHLY, CDR2 FYNNEI. This CDR3 spans 15 amino acids. V was clipped by 5 bases and J by 8 bases, with 21 bases between them. The DNA of the CDR3 is TGTGCCAGCAGTACAGACCGGGAGTCGGGATACGGCTACACCTTC. Encoded protein: CASSTDRESGYGYTF.

There are many counts of this clonotype. This chain connects TRBV6-1 to TRBJ2-5, with D perhaps TRBD2 (6 bases). CDR3 size: 14 residues. V dropped 5 bases and J dropped 2 bases, with 12 bases sitting between them. Per the germline V gene, CDR1 is MNHNS and CDR2 is SASEGT. The CDR3 loop is CASSSYRGQETQYF. CDR3 nucleotides: TGTGCCAGCAGTAGTTACCGGGGGCAAGAGACCCAGTACTTC.

This clonotype was picked up many times. The V call is TRBV7-9, the J call TRBJ2-7; TRBD1 agrees at 7 bases. The CDR3 covers 15 residues. Germline loops: CDR1 SEHNR, CDR2 FQNEAQ (reference sequence). V shed 4 bases and J 0 bases; nucleotides not matched to a gene: 6. The CDR3 reads CASSSGQSRSYEQYF. Written as DNA, the CDR3 is TGTGCCAGCAGCTCGGGACAGTCACGCTCCTACGAGCAGTACTTC. Complete variable domain (other parts from reference TRBV7-9 and TRBJ2-7): DTGVSQNPRHKITKRGQNVTFRCDPISEHNRLYWYRQTLGQGPEFLTYFQNEAQLEKSRLLSDRFSAERPKGSFSTLEIQRTEQGDSAMYLCASSSGQSRSYEQYFGPGTRLTVT.

This clonotype was detected only a few times. The gene calls are TRBV3-1 and TRBJ2-1, with D possibly TRBD2 on 6 matching bases. The CDR3 contains 14 residues. Trimming pared 4 bases from V and 1 base from J, leaving 8 bases between. CDR1 is LGHDT, CDR2 YNNKEL, per germline (reference sequence). The CDR3 reads CASSRDLSYNEQFF. The CDR3 bases are TGTGCCAGCAGCCGGGACTTGTCCTACAATGAGCAGTTCTTC.

This clonotype has a count of ten or more. The CDR3 nucleotides are TGTGCCAGCAGCTCAGCGGGGGAGGGGAAGACCGGGGAGCTGTTTTTT. It yields the protein CASSSAGEGKTGELFF. The chain combines TRBV5-4 with TRBJ2-2, with 8 positions matching TRBD2. V gave up 3 bases and J gave up 5 bases; unmatched junction bases: 9. CDR1 and CDR2 from the germline V gene are SGHNT and YYREEE (reference sequence). CDR3 length: 16 residues.

Regarding this clonotype: Just one base apart from a much larger clone, this may be a read error. The J gene is TRBJ1-5, the V gene TRBV7-2; D possibly corresponds to TRBD1 (5 bases). The CDR3 covers 15 residues. Germline loops: CDR1 SGHTA, CDR2 FQGNSA. The V end was cut by 8 bases, the J end by 0 bases, with 14 bases between. CDR3 bases: TGTGCCAGCGGACGGACACGTCTTAGCAATCAGCCCCAGCATTTT. Translation gives CASGRTRLSNQPQHF. The full variable domain, its missing parts supplied by reference TRBV7-2 and TRBJ1-5, is GAGVSQSPSNKVTEKGKDVELRCDPISGHTALYWYRQSLGQGLEFLIYFQGNSAPDKSGLPSDRFSAERTGGSVSTLTIQRTQQEDSAVYLCASGRTRLSNQPQHFGDGTRLSIL.

This clonotype was seen ten or more times. This chain joins TRBV10-3 and TRBJ1-6, with D perhaps TRBD1 (5 bases). V dropped 3 bases and J dropped 5 bases, with 14 bases sitting between them. CDR3 length: 16 amino acids. CDR1 is ENHRY and CDR2 is SYGVKD in the germline V gene. CDR3 residues: CAISESRGGDNSPLHF. In DNA, the CDR3 is TGTGCCATCAGTGAAAGTCGTGGGGGAGATAATTCACCCCTCCACTTT.

This clonotype was recorded at least ten times. The rearrangement joins TRBV29-1 to TRBJ2-4; the D is unclear. The CDR3 is made up of 12 amino acids. Trimming stripped 3 bases from V and 9 bases from J, with 12 bases between. Germline V CDR1 and CDR2: SQVTM, ANQGSEA. CDR3 DNA sequence: TGCAGCGTTGACCTGGGCGTGAGCATTCAGTACTTC. It encodes CSVDLGVSIQYF.